This entry describes one T cell receptor beta chain. The antigen remains undetermined. Germline CDR1 reads MNHEY; CDR2 reads SMNVEV (reference sequence). The CDR3 loop spans 13 amino acids. The V and J ends lost 4 bases and 4 bases, in that order; junction bases with no gene match: 2. Sorting recovered naive CD8 T cells on a CD8+CD4-CCR7+CD45RA+ profile. In TCRdb, the PCR reads were re-called with MiXCR into one record per CDR3 protein. The table shows about 65,000 distinct CDR3 sequences, with 15% to 20% occurring only once. The data were obtained in a study of molecular identifiers for immune sequencing clone quantification. Findings of the study overall: Clonotypes surpassing 20 RNA copies contained over 99% of effector molecules, versus under 1% in naive cells. Among about 1 million naive cells, as was reported, spiked Jurkat TCR RNA from one cell was detectable.

This receptor was taken from a human donor in good health. Some libraries in this study had Jurkat cell RNA spiked in. The chain couples TRBV27 to TRBJ1-2; TRBD1 matches at 8 bases. Specimen: naive CD8+ T cells from blood, with Jurkat cell RNA spiked in. This sample's subset: FACS-sorted CD8+CD4-CCR7+CD45RA+ naive T cells. Here the CDR3 DNA reads TGTGCCAGCAGTTGGACAGGGTCCTATGGCTACACCTTC. It specifies CASSWTGSYGYTF.